Reported below is one T cell receptor beta chain. Its antigen is not identified. Germline CDR1 and CDR2: MDHEN and SYDVKM. The ends were cut back, 1 base at V and 2 bases at J, with 4 bases in the middle. The CDR3 sequence is 13 residues long. These data are taken from a study of OX40 agonist ivuxolimab in advanced cancers. Study conclusions and caveats: More expanded clones were found, on average, in CD8+ than in CD4+ T cells. Part of the nonresponder group also had normalized T-cell clonal expansion that was low.

Libraries were prepared by immunoSEQ multiplex PCR; TCRdb keeps only in-frame clonotypes and omits some of them. Among about 18,000 clones listed, about 89% were seen once. The receptor was derived from an adult with an advanced solid tumor such as melanoma, head and neck, liver or kidney cancer. Here the sequenced sample was CD4+ or CD8+ T cells sorted from blood, taken in a trial of the OX40 agonist ivuxolimab. The V call is TRBV28, the J call TRBJ2-3; D gene ambiguous. For the CDR3, the DNA is TGTGCCAGCAGTTTATCGAACACAGATACGCAGTATTTT. As protein: CASSLSNTDTQYF. Looking up the rest from reference TRBV28 and TRBJ2-3 gives the full variable domain: DVKVTQSSRYLVKRTGEKVFLECVQDMDHENMFWYRQDPGLGLRLIYFSYDVKMKEKGDIPEGYSVSREKKERFSLILESASTNQTSMYLCASSLSNTDTQYFGPGTRLTVL.